This TCR beta chain emerged from a study of cytomegalovirus exposure and HLA in healthy donors. The protocol was immunoSEQ multiplex PCR, while the TCRdb copy is restricted to in-frame clones and leaves out a portion. The sample has some 140,000 clones, about four fifths seen once. Sequenced sample: PBMCs. This receptor was identified in a woman in her 30s in good health and CMV-seronegative.

CDR3 loop: CASSPTSTPSGANVLTF. CDR3 in DNA: TGTGCCAGCAGCCCCACTTCTACCCCCTCTGGGGCCAACGTCCTGACTTTC. This rearrangement joins TRBV14 to TRBJ2-6; no clear D gene. The V gene's germline CDR1 is SGHDN and CDR2 FVKESK. V was trimmed by 4 bases and J by 0 bases, leaving 13 bases between them. The CDR3 loop spans 17 amino acids.